This T cell receptor beta chain was found in a study of OX40 agonist ivuxolimab in advanced cancers. Study-level background: Intravenous ivuxolimab at 0.01 to 10 mg/kg was given to patients every 2 weeks. Dose-escalation cases comprised hepatocellular carcinoma, melanoma, renal cell or head and neck cancer.

The CDR3 is 19 residues long. The junction had 12 bases not matched to a gene; V was cut back by 0 bases and J by 0 bases. CDR1 and CDR2 (germline): LNHNV, YYDKDF (reference sequence). The table came from immunoSEQ multiplex PCR; TCRdb's copy has only in-frame clones and leaves some out. Among about 36,000 clones, around 82% were seen once, and the ten largest hold around a fifth. The TCR comes from an adult with an advanced solid tumor such as melanoma, head and neck, liver or kidney cancer. The source was CD4+ or CD8+ T cells sorted from blood, collected in a trial of the OX40 agonist ivuxolimab. The chain links TRBV15 to TRBJ2-3; 7 bases fit TRBD1. The chain's CDR3 is CATSRDIQEGALSTDTQYF. CDR3 sequence (DNA): TGTGCCACCAGCAGAGATATTCAAGAGGGGGCCCTAAGCACAGATACGCAGTATTTT.